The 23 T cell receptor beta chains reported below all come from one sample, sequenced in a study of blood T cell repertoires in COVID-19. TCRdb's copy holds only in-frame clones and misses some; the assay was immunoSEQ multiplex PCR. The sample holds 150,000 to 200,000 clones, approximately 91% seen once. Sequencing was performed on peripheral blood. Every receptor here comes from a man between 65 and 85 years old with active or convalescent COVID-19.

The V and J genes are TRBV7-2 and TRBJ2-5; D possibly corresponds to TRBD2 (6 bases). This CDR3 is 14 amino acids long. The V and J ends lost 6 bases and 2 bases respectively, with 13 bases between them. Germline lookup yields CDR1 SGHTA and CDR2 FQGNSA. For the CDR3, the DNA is TGTGCCAGCAGTCCTCCGGGACTTCAAGAGACCCAGTACTTC. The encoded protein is CASSPPGLQETQYF.

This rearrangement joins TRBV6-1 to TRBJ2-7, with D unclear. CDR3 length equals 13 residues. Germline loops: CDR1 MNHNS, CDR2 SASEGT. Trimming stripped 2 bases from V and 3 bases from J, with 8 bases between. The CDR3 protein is CASSERNSYEQYF. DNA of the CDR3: TGTGCCAGCAGTGAACGTAACAGCTACGAGCAGTACTTC.

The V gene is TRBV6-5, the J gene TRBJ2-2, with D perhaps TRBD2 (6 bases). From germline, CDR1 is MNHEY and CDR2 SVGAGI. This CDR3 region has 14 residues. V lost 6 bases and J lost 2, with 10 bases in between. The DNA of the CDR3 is TGTGCCAGCAGCTCGGGACTCAACACCGGGGAGCTGTTTTTT. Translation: CASSSGLNTGELFF.

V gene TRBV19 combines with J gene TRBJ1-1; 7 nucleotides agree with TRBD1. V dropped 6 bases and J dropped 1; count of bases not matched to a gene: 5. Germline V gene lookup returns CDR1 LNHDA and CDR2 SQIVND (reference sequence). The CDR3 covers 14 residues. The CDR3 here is CASSYGQANTEAFF. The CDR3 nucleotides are TGTGCCAGTAGCTACGGACAGGCGAACACTGAAGCTTTCTTT.

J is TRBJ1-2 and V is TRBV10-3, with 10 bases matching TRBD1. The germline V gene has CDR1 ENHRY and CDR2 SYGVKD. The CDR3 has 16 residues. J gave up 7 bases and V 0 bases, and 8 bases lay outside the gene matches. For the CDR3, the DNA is TGTGCCATCAGTGAGTCCCCCCCGGGGACAGGGGTTGGCTACACCTTC. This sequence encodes CAISESPPGTGVGYTF.

The CDR3 DNA follows: TGTGCCAGCCGACGAGGCCAGGGACAGCAAGAGACCCAGTACTTC. It yields the protein CASRRGQGQQETQYF. The V call is TRBV14, the J call TRBJ2-5, with TRBD1 matching 7 bases. The J segment lost 2 bases and the V segment lost 8 bases, leaving 11 bases of the junction unmatched. The germline V gene encodes CDR1 SGHDN and CDR2 FVKESK. CDR3 length: 15 amino acids.

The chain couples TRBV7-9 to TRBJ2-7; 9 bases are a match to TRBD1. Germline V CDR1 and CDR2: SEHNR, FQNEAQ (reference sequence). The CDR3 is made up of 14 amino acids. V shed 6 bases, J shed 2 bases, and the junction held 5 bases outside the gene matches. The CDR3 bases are TGTGCCAGCAGTCCCGGGACAGGGCCCTACGAGCAGTACTTC. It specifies CASSPGTGPYEQYF.

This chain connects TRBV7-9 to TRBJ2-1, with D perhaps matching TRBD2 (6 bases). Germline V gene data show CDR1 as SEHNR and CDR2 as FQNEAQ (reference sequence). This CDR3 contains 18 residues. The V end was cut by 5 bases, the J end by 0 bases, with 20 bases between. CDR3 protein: CASSAGWRRGSSYNEQFF. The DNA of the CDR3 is TGTGCCAGCAGCGCAGGGTGGCGGCGGGGTAGCTCCTACAATGAGCAGTTCTTC.

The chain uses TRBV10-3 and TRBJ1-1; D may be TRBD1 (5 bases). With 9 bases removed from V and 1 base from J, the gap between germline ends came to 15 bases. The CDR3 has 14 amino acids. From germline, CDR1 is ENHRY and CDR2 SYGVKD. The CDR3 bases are TGTGCCATACAGCGGGGCACCGAGAACACTGAAGCTTTCTTT. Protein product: CAIQRGTENTEAFF.

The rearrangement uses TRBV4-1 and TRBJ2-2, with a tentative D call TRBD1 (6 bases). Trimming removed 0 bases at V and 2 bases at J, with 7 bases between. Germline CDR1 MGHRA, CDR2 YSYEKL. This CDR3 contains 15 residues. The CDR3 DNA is TGCGCCAGCAGCCAAGAACAGGGAAACACCGGGGAGCTGTTTTTT. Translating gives CASSQEQGNTGELFF.

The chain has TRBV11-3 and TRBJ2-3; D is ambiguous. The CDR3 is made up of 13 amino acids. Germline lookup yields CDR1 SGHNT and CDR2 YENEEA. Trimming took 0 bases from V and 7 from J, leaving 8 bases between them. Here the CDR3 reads CASSLDTVNTQYF. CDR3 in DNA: TGTGCCAGCAGCTTAGATACAGTAAATACGCAGTATTTT.

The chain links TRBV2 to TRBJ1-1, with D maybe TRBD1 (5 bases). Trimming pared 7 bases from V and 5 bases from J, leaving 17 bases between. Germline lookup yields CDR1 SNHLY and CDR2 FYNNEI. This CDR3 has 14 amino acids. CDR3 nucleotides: TGTGCCAGCACGCGTAGGCAGGGTGGTACTGAAGCTTTCTTT. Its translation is CASTRRQGGTEAFF.

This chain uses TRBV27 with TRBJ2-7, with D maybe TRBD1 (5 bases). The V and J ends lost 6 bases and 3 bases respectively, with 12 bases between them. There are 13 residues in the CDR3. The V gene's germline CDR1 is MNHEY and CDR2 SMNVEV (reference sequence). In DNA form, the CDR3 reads TGTGCCAGCAGCGTCAGGGTTAACTACGAGCAGTACTTC. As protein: CASSVRVNYEQYF.

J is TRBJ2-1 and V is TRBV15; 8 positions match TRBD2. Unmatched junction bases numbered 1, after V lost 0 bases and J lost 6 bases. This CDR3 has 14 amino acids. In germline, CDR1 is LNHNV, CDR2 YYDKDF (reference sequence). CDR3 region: CATSRDRGGNEQFF. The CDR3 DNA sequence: TGTGCCACCAGCAGAGATCGGGGGGGCAATGAGCAGTTCTTC. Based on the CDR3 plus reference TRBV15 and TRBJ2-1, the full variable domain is DAMVIQNPRYQVTQFGKPVTLSCSQTLNHNVMYWYQQKSSQAPKLLFHYYDKDFNNEADTPDNFQSRRPNTSFCFLDIRSPGLGDTAMYLCATSRDRGGNEQFFGPGTRLTVL.

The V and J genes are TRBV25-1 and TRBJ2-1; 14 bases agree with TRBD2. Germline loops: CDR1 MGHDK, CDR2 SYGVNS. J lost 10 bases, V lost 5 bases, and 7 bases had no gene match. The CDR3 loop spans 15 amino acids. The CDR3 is CASSSGLAGAGEQFF. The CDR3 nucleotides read TGTGCCAGCAGTTCGGGACTAGCGGGAGCAGGCGAGCAGTTCTTC.

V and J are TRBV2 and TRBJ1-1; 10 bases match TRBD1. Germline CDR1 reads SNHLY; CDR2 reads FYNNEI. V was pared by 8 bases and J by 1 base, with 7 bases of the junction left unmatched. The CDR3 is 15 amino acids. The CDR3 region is CASRDRGGSNTEAFF. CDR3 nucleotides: TGTGCCAGCCGGGACAGGGGCGGATCGAACACTGAAGCTTTCTTT.

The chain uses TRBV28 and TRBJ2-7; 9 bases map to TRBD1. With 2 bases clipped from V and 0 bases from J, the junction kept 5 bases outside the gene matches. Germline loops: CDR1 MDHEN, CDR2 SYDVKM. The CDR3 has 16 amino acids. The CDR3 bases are TGTGCCAGCAGTTTAGCCGGGACAGGGAGCTCCTACGAGCAGTACTTC. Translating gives CASSLAGTGSSYEQYF.

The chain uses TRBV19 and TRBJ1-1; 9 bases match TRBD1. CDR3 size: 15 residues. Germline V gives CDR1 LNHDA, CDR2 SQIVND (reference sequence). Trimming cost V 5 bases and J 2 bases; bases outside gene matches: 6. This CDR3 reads CASSVTGGENTEAFF. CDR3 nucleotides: TGTGCCAGTAGTGTGACAGGGGGGGAAAACACTGAAGCTTTCTTT.

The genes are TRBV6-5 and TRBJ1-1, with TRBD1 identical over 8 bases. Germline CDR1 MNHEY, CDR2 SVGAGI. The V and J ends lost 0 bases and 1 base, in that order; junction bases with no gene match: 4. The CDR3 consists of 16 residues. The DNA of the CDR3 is TGTGCCAGCAGTTACTCTTGGACAGGGAGGAACACTGAAGCTTTCTTT. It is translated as CASSYSWTGRNTEAFF.

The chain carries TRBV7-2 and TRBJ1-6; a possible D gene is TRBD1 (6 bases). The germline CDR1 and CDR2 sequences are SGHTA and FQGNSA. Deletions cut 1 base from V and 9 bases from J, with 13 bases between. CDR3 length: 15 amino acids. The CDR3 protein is CASSLVGGSSSPLHF. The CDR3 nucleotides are TGTGCCAGCAGCTTAGTTGGGGGCAGCTCTTCACCCCTCCACTTT.

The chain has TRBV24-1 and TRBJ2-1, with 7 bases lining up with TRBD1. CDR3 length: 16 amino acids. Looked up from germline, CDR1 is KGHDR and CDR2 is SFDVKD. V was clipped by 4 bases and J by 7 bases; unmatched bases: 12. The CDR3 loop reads CATSDRTPDRQNEQFF. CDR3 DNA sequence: TGTGCCACCAGTGACCGAACTCCGGACAGGCAAAATGAGCAGTTCTTC.

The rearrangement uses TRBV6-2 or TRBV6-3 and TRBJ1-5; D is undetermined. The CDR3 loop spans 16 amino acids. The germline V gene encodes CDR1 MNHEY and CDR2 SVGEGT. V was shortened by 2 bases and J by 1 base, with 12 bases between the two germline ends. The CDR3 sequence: CASSYEGPGSNQPQHF. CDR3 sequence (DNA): TGTGCCAGCAGTTACGAGGGCCCGGGGAGCAATCAGCCCCAGCATTTT.

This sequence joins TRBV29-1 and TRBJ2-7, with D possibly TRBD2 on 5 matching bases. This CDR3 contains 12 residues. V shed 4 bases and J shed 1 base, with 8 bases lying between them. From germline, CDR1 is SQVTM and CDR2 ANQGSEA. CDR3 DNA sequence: TGCAGCGTTGCGAGGACTTCCTACGAGCAGTACTTC. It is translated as CSVARTSYEQYF.